Each of the 12 T cell receptor beta chains below was sequenced from the same sample in a study of Graves' ophthalmopathy and Graves' hyperthyroidism. RNA transcripts provided the template for amplifying TCR beta CDR3 regions. Investigators did first-round RT-PCR with HTBI primers, then second-round multiplex PCR. TCRdb independently ran MiXCR on the multiplex PCR reads; one entry per CDR3 protein. Of around 1,000,000 distinct CDR3 sequences in the sample, 35% to 40% were seen once. The specimen sequenced was peripheral blood or thyroid tissue (not recorded which). Receptors were obtained from an adult man with Graves' hyperthyroidism.

As concerns this clonotype: A much larger clone lies a single base off, so this may be a read error. The chain uses TRBV25-1 and TRBJ2-7; TRBD2 matches 8 bases. V was pared by 3 bases and J by 6 bases, with 16 bases of the junction left unmatched. CDR1 MGHDK and CDR2 SYGVNS come from the germline V gene. The CDR3 is 17 amino acids. DNA for the CDR3: TGTGCCAGCAGTGAGTCCCCCAGGACTAGCATCAACGCCGAGCAGTACTTC. Residues: CASSESPRTSINAEQYF.

The chain recombines TRBV19 with TRBJ1-2; 7 bases align to TRBD1. This CDR3 is 12 amino acids long. Germline CDR1 and CDR2: LNHDA and SQIVND (reference sequence). The trim removed 1 base at V and 7 bases at J, leaving 0 bases unmatched. The CDR3 loop is CASSIGDSGYTF. The CDR3 coding sequence is TGTGCCAGTAGTATAGGGGACAGTGGCTACACCTTC.

This clonotype has ten or more counts. The chain couples TRBV12-3 or TRBV12-4 to TRBJ2-7; D might be TRBD1 (5 bases). The CDR3 runs to 15 residues. V was shortened by 3 bases and J by 0 bases, with 12 bases between the two germline ends. CDR3 coding DNA: TGTGCCAGCAGTTTTGGGCTAGGGGCCTCCTACGAGCAGTACTTC. It is translated as CASSFGLGASYEQYF.

This clonotype has at least ten counts. V is TRBV19 and J is TRBJ1-1, with TRBD1 matching over 8 bases. Per germline, CDR1 LNHDA and CDR2 SQIVND (reference sequence). There are 15 residues in the CDR3. Losses at the gene ends were 6 bases for V and 3 bases for J; bases not matched to a gene: 9. The CDR3 sequence: CASSLPLGQDTEAFF. The CDR3 DNA sequence: TGTGCCAGTAGCCTACCTCTGGGACAGGACACTGAAGCTTTCTTT.

This clonotype was counted many times. Germline and junction disagree at one end, which may indicate a read error. The chain carries TRBV7-6 and TRBJ1-5, with TRBD1 matching over 8 bases. The CDR3 has 13 residues. Germline values: CDR1 SGHVS, CDR2 FNYEAQ. CDR3 coding DNA: TGCGCCAGCAGTCCAGGGGGCGATCAGCCCCAGCATTTT. It codes for CASSPGGDQPQHF.

The sample holds many counts of this clonotype. A read error may account for a junction end that differs from germline. The chain combines TRBV24-1 with TRBJ2-5; D is unclear. Germline CDR1 is KGHDR and CDR2 is SFDVKD. The CDR3 has 15 residues. Written as DNA, the CDR3 is TGTGCCACCAGTGATTCGTCCGGGCTACAAGAAACCCAGTACTTC. Its protein product is CATSDSSGLQETQYF.

The sample holds many counts of this clonotype. The chain joins TRBV29-1 to TRBJ1-1, with a weak D call TRBD1 (5 bases). The germline CDR1 and CDR2 sequences are SQVTM and ANQGSEA. The CDR3 is made up of 12 amino acids. V was shortened by 6 bases and J by 0 bases, with 8 bases between the two germline ends. This CDR3 reads CSVGRMNTEAFF. DNA of the CDR3: TGCAGCGTGGGACGGATGAACACTGAAGCTTTCTTT.

CDR3 nucleotide sequence: TGTGCCAGCAGCACGGGACAGTCCGTGGGGGCTTTCTTT. This translates into CASSTGQSVGAFF. This chain connects TRBV25-1 to TRBJ1-1; 7 bases are shared with TRBD1. The germline gives CDR1 MGHDK, CDR2 SYGVNS. The CDR3 runs 13 residues. Trimming cost V 6 bases and J 11 bases; bases outside gene matches: 12.

This clonotype was detected only a few times. This chain joins TRBV7-2 and TRBJ2-7; 11 bases align to TRBD2. The CDR3 sequence is 15 residues long. V dropped 3 bases and J dropped 5; count of bases not matched to a gene: 6. In germline, CDR1 is SGHTA, CDR2 FQGNSA. As DNA, the CDR3 is TGTGCCAGCAGCTTTTATAGCGGGGGGGCCAACGAGCAGTACTTC. This gives the protein CASSFYSGGANEQYF.

This sequence joins TRBV4-1 and TRBJ1-1, with D unclear. Per the germline V gene, CDR1 is MGHRA and CDR2 is YSYEKL. The CDR3 is 13 amino acids. With 1 base removed from V and 10 bases from J, the gap between germline ends came to 13 bases. This CDR3 is CASSQGYKMGAFF. CDR3 DNA sequence: TGCGCCAGCAGCCAAGGCTATAAAATGGGAGCTTTCTTT.

This clonotype was seen ten or more times. The genes are TRBV19 and TRBJ1-5; no firm D call. Looked up from germline, CDR1 is LNHDA and CDR2 is SQIVND (reference sequence). Deletions cut 1 base from V and 10 bases from J, with 8 bases between. The CDR3 spans 12 residues. CDR3 bases: TGTGCCAGTAGTATAGTGGCAGCACCCCAGCATTTT. It encodes CASSIVAAPQHF. Full variable domain (remainder filled in from reference TRBV19 and TRBJ1-5): DGGITQSPKYLFRKEGQNVTLSCEQNLNHDAMYWYRQDPGQGLRLIYYSQIVNDFQKGDIAEGYSVSREKKESFPLTVTSAQKNPTAFYLCASSIVAAPQHFGDGTRLSIL.

This rearrangement joins TRBV15 to TRBJ1-5, with TRBD1 matching 7 bases. This CDR3 is built from 15 residues. Germline-derived CDR1 and CDR2 are LNHNV and YYDKDF (reference sequence). Trimming removed 3 bases from V and 4 bases from J; junction bases left unmatched: 6. The CDR3 region is CATSSRQGGNQPQHF. CDR3 bases: TGTGCCACCAGCAGTCGACAGGGAGGTAATCAGCCCCAGCATTTT.